One and the same sample provided the 9 T cell receptor beta chains below, sequenced in a study of Ad26.COV2.S vaccination and SARS-CoV-2 variants. The table came from immunoSEQ multiplex PCR; TCRdb's copy has only in-frame clones and leaves some out. The table shows about 410,000 clones, with about 89% occurring only once. Sample treatment: some 20 received Ad26.COV2.S at low or high dose, single or two shots; 5 received placebo; per-sample allocation not given. Following the first vaccine or placebo injection, samples were taken on day 63. The source material was peripheral blood, sampled in a trial of Ad26.COV2.S vaccine versus placebo. These receptors were obtained from a person aged 18-60 years who received the Ad26.COV2.S COVID-19 vaccine or a placebo.

This chain links TRBV7-6 with TRBJ2-7; 10 bases map to TRBD2. The V gene end was trimmed by 0 bases and the J gene end by 7 bases; junction bases not matched to a gene: 3. The CDR3 length is 14 residues. Looked up from germline, CDR1 is SGHVS and CDR2 is FNYEAQ. The CDR3 DNA sequence: TGTGCCAGCAGCTTAGCCGAACTAGCGGGAGAGCAGTACTTC. It codes for CASSLAELAGEQYF. The full variable domain, completed using reference TRBV7-6 and TRBJ2-7, is GAGVSQSPRYKVTKRGQDVALRCDPISGHVSLYWYRQALGQGPEFLTYFNYEAQQDKSGLPNDRFSAERPEGSISTLTIQRTEQRDSAMYRCASSLAELAGEQYFGPGTRLTVT.

V gene TRBV7-2 combines with J gene TRBJ2-7, with D hard to call. Germline assignment: CDR1 SGHTA and CDR2 FQGNSA. Trimming took 0 bases from V and 4 from J, leaving 10 bases between them. The CDR3 has 14 amino acids. The CDR3: CASSLARGPYEQYF. CDR3 DNA: TGTGCCAGCAGCTTAGCCAGAGGTCCGTACGAGCAGTACTTC. Full variable domain (outside the CDR3, taken from reference TRBV7-2 and TRBJ2-7): GAGVSQSPSNKVTEKGKDVELRCDPISGHTALYWYRQSLGQGLEFLIYFQGNSAPDKSGLPSDRFSAERTGGSVSTLTIQRTQQEDSAVYLCASSLARGPYEQYFGPGTRLTVT.

The V gene is TRBV5-1, the J gene TRBJ2-7, with 9 positions matching TRBD1. Germline lookup yields CDR1 SGHRS and CDR2 YFSETQ. The CDR3 is 15 residues long. With 0 bases clipped from V and 5 bases from J, the junction kept 6 bases outside the gene matches. The CDR3 DNA sequence: TGCGCCAGCAGCTTGGGCGGGACAGGGAATCACGAGCAGTACTTC. Translated, it gives CASSLGGTGNHEQYF.

This chain joins TRBV24-1 and TRBJ1-1, with TRBD1 as a possible D gene (5 bases). Germline V CDR1 and CDR2: KGHDR, SFDVKD. V lost 4 bases and J lost 1, with 15 bases in between. The CDR3 is 16 amino acids. The CDR3 spells CATSDTKNTGNTEAFF. CDR3 nucleotide sequence: TGTGCCACCAGTGACACGAAAAATACAGGGAACACTGAAGCTTTCTTT.

The chain joins TRBV28 to TRBJ2-3; D ambiguous. Germline CDR1 and CDR2: MDHEN and SYDVKM. The CDR3 is 15 residues long. With 5 bases removed from V and 1 base from J, the gap between germline ends came to 13 bases. The CDR3 spells CASSTFTGRTDTQYF. DNA of the CDR3: TGTGCCAGCAGTACCTTTACGGGCCGCACAGATACGCAGTATTTT.

Ten or more counts support this clone. V usage is TRBV3-1 (or the pseudogene TRBV3-2) and J usage is TRBJ2-7; D possibly uses TRBD1 or TRBD2 (6 bases each). CDR3 length: 14 amino acids. V lost 1 base and J lost 6, with 13 bases in between. The V gene's germline CDR1 is LGHDT and CDR2 YNNKEL (reference sequence). The CDR3 sequence is CASSQVPQGGEQYF. In nucleotides, the CDR3 is TGTGCCAGCAGCCAAGTCCCACAGGGAGGCGAGCAGTACTTC.

This chain joins TRBV12-5 and TRBJ1-1, with 9 bases lining up with TRBD1. Germline V lookup: CDR1 LGHNT, CDR2 FRNRAP. V was clipped by 3 bases and J by 1 base; unmatched bases: 15. The CDR3 contains 19 residues. The DNA of the CDR3 is TGTGCTAGTGGTTTTTTGAGGACAGGGGATCATGTGGGGAACACTGAAGCTTTCTTT. Translation gives CASGFLRTGDHVGNTEAFF.

The gene calls are TRBV27 and TRBJ2-3; D is undetermined. In germline, CDR1 is MNHEY, CDR2 SMNVEV (reference sequence). Trimming left V 6 bases short and J 3 bases short, with 10 bases between. The CDR3 has 13 amino acids. CDR3 DNA sequence: TGTGCCAGCAGCCTTTTCCCTACAGATACGCAGTATTTT. Protein product: CASSLFPTDTQYF.

Remarks on this clone: Other DNA sequences in the same sample also yield this CDR3. This sequence joins TRBV7-9 and TRBJ2-1; no reliable D call. The CDR3 covers 13 residues. Per the germline V gene, CDR1 is SEHNR and CDR2 is FQNEAQ (reference sequence). Trimming removed 2 bases at V and 3 bases at J, with 5 bases between. The CDR3 DNA reads TGTGCCAGCAGCTTAAGCAGCTACAATGAGCAGTTCTTC. Translating it yields CASSLSSYNEQFF.